This entry lists 2 T cell receptor beta chains sequenced from one sample in a study of cytomegalovirus exposure and HLA in healthy donors. Generated by immunoSEQ multiplex PCR, the TCRdb table keeps only in-frame clones and is missing some. Of about 220,000 clones in the sample, over 80% were seen once. Sample: PBMCs. The receptors come from a young woman in good health and CMV-seropositive.

This sequence joins TRBV27 and TRBJ2-7, with D unclear. CDR3 length equals 13 residues. V was pared by 6 bases and J by 1 base, with 10 bases between. The V gene's germline CDR1 is MNHEY and CDR2 SMNVEV (reference sequence). CDR3 in amino acids: CASRLTESYEQYF. CDR3 nucleotides: TGTGCCAGCAGACTGACTGAGTCCTACGAGCAGTACTTC.

The genes are TRBV11-2 and TRBJ2-1; TRBD2 matches 10 bases. With V trimmed by 3 bases and J by 7 bases, 12 bases remained unmatched. From germline, CDR1 is SGHAT and CDR2 FQNNGV. The CDR3 loop spans 17 amino acids. As DNA, the CDR3 is TGTGCCAGCAGCTTCCCTAAGCGGGAGGGCTTAGGGAATGAGCAGTTCTTC. It codes for CASSFPKREGLGNEQFF.